These T cell receptor beta chains were read from a single sample in a study of technical replicates of blood from four donors. Using immunoSEQ multiplex PCR, the repertoire was profiled, and TCRdb retains in-frame clones only, with some absent. This table has around 68,000 clones, about nine tenths appearing once. Input material: T cells isolated from PBMCs. These receptors all stem from a human donor in good health. Some clones in this sample may be carry-over from other donors' samples. Each CDR3 is given without its conserved first and last residue.

CDR3: SVLAGGPYEQY
J: TRBJ2-7
V: TRBV29-1

CDR3: ASSVRDEQF
J: TRBJ2-1
V: TRBV9

CDR3: ASSRRGSGHPEF
J: TRBJ2-1
V: TRBV28

CDR3: ASTLSSYNEQF
J: TRBJ2-1
V: TRBV19

CDR3: ASTRTSGTVGDEQF
J: TRBJ2-1
V: TRBV6-4

CDR3: ASSEALLGRTGALF
J: TRBJ2-1
V: TRBV2

CDR3: AWTAPRQGESSPLH
J: TRBJ1-6
V: TRBV30

CDR3: ASSHFLSGTGKVGNTIY
J: TRBJ1-3
V: TRBV4-1

CDR3: AITSSGNTIY
J: TRBJ1-3
V: TRBV10-3

CDR3: ASSPGGGGALNEQF
J: TRBJ2-1
V: TRBV4-2

CDR3: ASSLFGEKGSTEAF
J: TRBJ1-1
V: TRBV27

CDR3: ASYRDRGLSEQF
J: TRBJ2-1
V: TRBV10-1

CDR3: ASSARGQGLGTQY
J: TRBJ2-3
V: TRBV7-9

CDR3: SVSDQGVETQY
J: TRBJ2-5
V: TRBV29-1

CDR3: ASGYVPNRGPTEAF
J: TRBJ1-1
V: TRBV7-9

CDR3: AWGHDRRNQPQH
J: TRBJ1-5
V: TRBV30

CDR3: ASRDRDGRGQY
J: TRBJ2-7
V: TRBV21-1

CDR3: ASRKEDRKAF
J: TRBJ1-1
V: TRBV28

CDR3: ASMGGYTDTQY
J: TRBJ2-3
V: TRBV11-2

CDR3: ASSLFGVQNIQY
J: TRBJ2-4
V: TRBV5-1

CDR3: ASSLSASPAFGEAF
J: TRBJ1-1
V: TRBV27

CDR3: ASSSRILRGTEAF
J: TRBJ1-1
V: TRBV19

CDR3: ASSLIADRGNYEQY
J: TRBJ2-7
V: TRBV5-1

CDR3: ASSLTDEQF
J: TRBJ2-1
V: TRBV5-1

CDR3: SVVGDRGSYEQY
J: TRBJ2-7
V: TRBV29-1

CDR3: ASSQAGRGRLFATYEQY
J: TRBJ2-7
V: TRBV14

CDR3: ASGRTSDSYEQY
J: TRBJ2-7
V: TRBV4-1

CDR3: ASSNRDRGNEKLF
J: TRBJ1-4
V: TRBV7-9

CDR3: ATSRVGQGNTGELF
J: TRBJ2-2
V: TRBV15

CDR3: ASSISVWDSVNYGYT
J: TRBJ1-2
V: TRBV19

CDR3: ASSLVTGRN
J: TRBJ2-7
V: TRBV7-7

CDR3: ASSYSGTSQQF
J: TRBJ2-1
V: TRBV6-5

CDR3: ASTESLQGGTGTYEQY
J: TRBJ2-7
V: TRBV10-2

CDR3: ASSYDRAITLNTEAF
J: TRBJ1-1
V: TRBV5-5

CDR3: ASSELRDSGGDYGYT
J: TRBJ1-2
V: TRBV25-1

CDR3: AIMSANYGYT
J: TRBJ1-2
V: TRBV10-3

CDR3: ASSETGGRRSPLH
J: TRBJ1-6
V: TRBV25-1

CDR3: ASSLPPGLAGGRTDTQY
J: TRBJ2-3
V: TRBV28

CDR3: ASYDRARGELF
J: TRBJ2-2
V: TRBV28

CDR3: ASSSGTRGGGELF
J: TRBJ2-2
V: TRBV27

CDR3: ASSFRVSPLH
J: TRBJ1-6
V: TRBV11-2

CDR3: ASSSPGYNEQF
J: TRBJ2-1
V: TRBV28

CDR3: ASSRDRGGLYGYT
J: TRBJ1-2
V: TRBV6-5

CDR3: ASSQVGGDDEQY
J: TRBJ2-7
V: TRBV4-2

CDR3: AWSKQENTEAF
J: TRBJ1-1
V: TRBV30

CDR3: ASSRTGGDYEQY
J: TRBJ2-7
V: TRBV6-1

CDR3: ASSEEYVTEAF
J: TRBJ1-1
V: TRBV6-1

CDR3: ASSLDRRLAGGTGELF
J: TRBJ2-2
V: TRBV11-3

CDR3: ASSSPGQGNTEAF
J: TRBJ1-1
V: TRBV19

CDR3: ASKGSERENLGELF
J: TRBJ2-2
V: TRBV19

CDR3: ASTTTANGYT
J: TRBJ1-2
V: TRBV19

CDR3: ASREQGSSYNEQF
J: TRBJ2-1
V: TRBV19

CDR3: ASSLRGYGYT
J: TRBJ1-2
V: TRBV28